A single sample gave rise to the 21 T cell receptor beta chains below, sequenced in a study of regulatory T cells in long-lasting Graves disease. Building the TCR beta libraries relied on iRepertoire HTBI primers, and CDR3 regions underwent Arm-PCR. TCRdb passed the multiplex PCR reads through MiXCR, listing each CDR3 protein once. The sample consists of 500,000 or so distinct CDR3 sequences, 14% of them appearing once. Time point of the sample: newly diagnosed GD, antithyroid drugs for less than 3 months. RNA isolated from PBMCs was used to make the TCR library. These same records also appear under a second study, on T cells in Graves' hyperthyroidism and ophthalmopathy.

This material consisted of peripheral blood mononuclear cells (PBMCs), taken at new diagnosis, from a patient treated with antithyroid drugs. These receptor sequences come from a woman between 50 and 59 years old with Graves disease.

This clonotype was recorded many times. This chain uses TRBV6-1 with TRBJ1-5; D is unresolved. V dropped 4 bases and J dropped 3 bases, with 16 bases sitting between them. Germline V gene sequence: CDR1 MNHNS, CDR2 SASEGT. There are 16 residues in the CDR3. In nucleotides, the CDR3 is TGTGCCAGCAGTGCTCCCCGGAACCGTAACAATCAGCCCCAGCATTTT. Encoded protein: CASSAPRNRNNQPQHF.

This clonotype was seen repeatedly, ten times or more. The chain joins TRBV10-3 to TRBJ2-5; TRBD1 is a possible D gene (6 bases). V was clipped by 2 bases and J by 5 bases, with 18 bases between them. This CDR3 region has 16 residues. Germline CDR1 reads ENHRY; CDR2 reads SYGVKD. As DNA, the CDR3 is TGTGCCATCAGTGAGACGGCAGGGGCATTGAGGGAGACCCAGTACTTC. It translates to CAISETAGALRETQYF.

Comment on this clonotype: One base separates it from a far larger clone, so it is likely a read error. The rearrangement uses TRBV12-3 or TRBV12-4 and TRBJ2-3, with 10 bases identical to TRBD1. The DNA end lines up better with TRBJ2-1; the J call may be wrong. The CDR3 is 16 amino acids. CDR3 region: CASSPRQGAVGNEQFF. The DNA for the CDR3 is TGTGCCAGCAGTCCCAGACAGGGGGCGGTTGGAAATGAGCAGTTCTTC.

A remark on this clonotype: The germline gene is not matched at one end of the junction; a read error may be the cause. The chain has TRBV28 and TRBJ2-1, with no clear D. Germline V gene sequence: CDR1 MDHEN, CDR2 SYDVKM. The CDR3 extends over 15 amino acids. The CDR3 sequence is CASSPRVIPYNEQFF. The DNA of the CDR3 is TGTGCCAGCAGTCCCCGGGTGATACCCTATAATGAGCAGTTCTTC.

This chain uses TRBV24-1 with TRBJ2-5; 10 positions agree with TRBD1. The germline V gene has CDR1 KGHDR and CDR2 SFDVKD. The ends lost 3 bases at V and 5 bases at J; junction bases unmatched: 5. The CDR3 runs to 15 residues. CDR3 nucleotides: TGTGCCACCAGTGATGGACAGGGGGTTACGGAGACCCAGTACTTC. Encoded protein: CATSDGQGVTETQYF.

This clonotype was detected only a few times. Possible read error: a much larger clone is one base away. The V call is TRBV2, the J call TRBJ1-5; D is uncertain. V was trimmed by 3 bases and J by 8 bases, leaving 14 bases between them. The V gene's germline CDR1 is SNHLY and CDR2 FYNNEI. The CDR3 runs to 14 residues. The CDR3 is CASSERTIVEPQHF. The CDR3 DNA sequence: TGTGCCAGCAGTGAGAGAACCATTGTCGAGCCCCAGCATTTT.

In its sample, this clonotype was seen many times. V usage is TRBV7-2 and J usage is TRBJ2-7; 9 bases line up with TRBD2. With V trimmed by 4 bases and J by 6 bases, 13 bases remained unmatched. The length of the CDR3 is 16 residues. The germline V gene has CDR1 SGHTA and CDR2 FQGNSA. CDR3 in DNA: TGTGCCAGCAGCTCCCAGCGTTGGCGGGAGGGAAGCGAGCAGTACTTC. Protein product: CASSSQRWREGSEQYF.

This clonotype has a count of ten or more. V is TRBV7-8 and J is TRBJ2-3, with D perhaps TRBD1 (5 bases). CDR1 SGHVS and CDR2 FQNEAQ come from the germline V gene. Trimming left V 5 bases short and J 3 bases short, with 18 bases between. CDR3 length: 16 amino acids. The CDR3 nucleotides read TGTGCCAGCAGCCCACGATTAGGGGTCTCAACAGATACGCAGTATTTT. This sequence encodes CASSPRLGVSTDTQYF.

About this clonotype itself: A clone one base away is much larger, so this may be a read error. V gene TRBV4-1 combines with J gene TRBJ1-1; D ambiguous. The V end lost 3 bases, the J end lost 9 bases, and 20 bases lay between the germline ends. CDR1 MGHRA and CDR2 YSYEKL come from the germline V gene. This CDR3 comprises 15 residues. The CDR3 loop reads CASSQTKQLRAKAFF. In nucleotides, the CDR3 is TGCGCCAGCAGCCAGACGAAACAGCTTCGGGCTAAAGCTTTCTTT.

This clonotype was counted at least ten times. The chain couples TRBV10-3 to TRBJ2-7; D is uncertain. The CDR3 is made up of 14 amino acids. V lost 0 bases, J lost 0 bases, and 6 bases lay in between. Germline V gives CDR1 ENHRY, CDR2 SYGVKD. CDR3 DNA: TGTGCCATCAGTGAGTCCGGGTCCTCCTACGAGCAGTACTTC. Protein: CAISESGSSYEQYF.

Ten or more counts support this clonotype. CDR3 bases: TGCGCCAGCAGCTCTACATACACCGGGGAGCTGTTTTTT. Protein product: CASSSTYTGELFF. The J gene is TRBJ2-2, the V gene TRBV5-1, with D unresolved. This CDR3 has 13 residues. Deletions cut 3 bases from V and 3 bases from J, with 6 bases between. From germline, CDR1 is SGHRS and CDR2 YFSETQ. The full variable domain, its missing parts supplied by reference TRBV5-1 and TRBJ2-2, is KAGVTQTPRYLIKTRGQQVTLSCSPISGHRSVSWYQQTPGQGLQFLFEYFSETQRNKGNFPGRFSGRQFSNSRSEMNVSTLELGDSALYLCASSSTYTGELFFGEGSRLTVL.

This clonotype was counted many times. The gene calls are TRBV29-1 and TRBJ2-2; D ambiguous. The CDR3 is made up of 12 amino acids. Germline CDR1 is SQVTM and CDR2 is ANQGSEA. Between the trimmed V and J ends, which lost 3 bases and 1 base, there was a span of 3 bases. The CDR3, as DNA: TGCAGCGTTGAGGGGAACACCGGGGAGCTGTTTTTT. This codes for CSVEGNTGELFF.

This clonotype was found a few times. The chain combines TRBV7-6 with TRBJ2-5, with 11 bases aligning to TRBD2. Germline V gives CDR1 SGHVS, CDR2 FNYEAQ. Trimming cost V 1 base and J 5 bases; bases outside gene matches: 6. The CDR3 covers 16 residues. CDR3 nucleotide sequence: TGTGCCAGCAGCTTAGACCCGACTAGCGGGATGGAGACCCAGTACTTC. Protein sequence: CASSLDPTSGMETQYF.

This clonotype appeared a few times. The CDR3 loop reads CASSLGQLNYGYTF. DNA of the CDR3: TGTGCCAGCAGCCTCGGACAGTTAAACTATGGCTACACCTTC. The V and J genes are TRBV5-6 and TRBJ1-2, with D tentatively TRBD1 (6 bases). The CDR3 has 14 amino acids. Germline lookup yields CDR1 SGHDT and CDR2 YYEEEE. V lost 4 bases and J lost 2, with 12 bases in between.

In this sample, this clonotype turned up a few times. This sequence joins TRBV2 and TRBJ2-2; possible D gene TRBD2, 6 bases. Trimming removed 0 bases at V and 0 bases at J, with 11 bases between. The V gene's germline CDR1 is SNHLY and CDR2 FYNNEI. The CDR3 runs 17 residues. DNA of the CDR3: TGTGCCAGCAGTGAAGCCCGGGGACTTACGAACACCGGGGAGCTGTTTTTT. This sequence encodes CASSEARGLTNTGELFF.

This clonotype was picked up a small number of times. The V and J genes are TRBV18 and TRBJ2-7, with D possibly called TRBD1 or TRBD2 (6 bases each). V gave up 3 bases and J gave up 5 bases, with 17 bases separating them. CDR1 KGHSH and CDR2 LQKENI come from the germline V gene. The CDR3 loop spans 15 amino acids. This CDR3 is CASSPRSRGENEQYF. CDR3 nucleotides: TGTGCCAGCTCACCTAGGTCGAGGGGGGAGAACGAGCAGTACTTC.

This clonotype was recorded at least ten times. The genes are TRBV20-1 and TRBJ2-3; 10 positions match TRBD2. The V and J ends lost 5 bases and 9 bases, in that order; junction bases with no gene match: 5. The CDR3 length is 12 residues. Per germline, CDR1 DFQATT and CDR2 SNEGSKA (reference sequence). CDR3 nucleotide sequence: TGCAGTGCTCCTCAGCGGGAGGGCACGCAGTATTTT. It encodes CSAPQREGTQYF.

This chain joins TRBV9 and TRBJ1-6, with TRBD1 matching over 10 bases. V dropped 2 bases and J dropped 10; count of bases not matched to a gene: 3. The CDR3 is made up of 14 amino acids. Germline CDR1 reads SGDLS; CDR2 reads YYNGEE. The CDR3 DNA follows: TGTGCCAGCAGCGTCCTGGACAGGGGGTCACCCCTCCACTTT. It yields the protein CASSVLDRGSPLHF.

This chain uses TRBV20-1 with TRBJ2-7; D gene unclear. The V gene's germline CDR1 is DFQATT and CDR2 SNEGSKA (reference sequence). The V end lost 0 bases, the J end lost 2 bases, and 11 bases lay between the germline ends. CDR3 length equals 14 residues. CDR3 amino acids: CSARESWATYEQYF. The CDR3, as DNA: TGCAGTGCTAGAGAATCTTGGGCGACCTACGAGCAGTACTTC.

V usage is TRBV28 and J usage is TRBJ2-5, with D uncertain. CDR1 is MDHEN and CDR2 is SYDVKM in the germline V gene. Trimming took 0 bases from V and 0 from J, leaving 11 bases between them. This CDR3 has 16 amino acids. The CDR3 spells CASSLCPARYQETQYF. The CDR3 bases are TGTGCCAGCAGTTTATGCCCCGCCAGGTACCAAGAGACCCAGTACTTC.

This clonotype was recorded at least ten times. The rearrangement uses TRBV6-5 and TRBJ1-2; tentatively, D is TRBD1 (6 bases). The germline CDR1 and CDR2 sequences are MNHEY and SVGAGI. The V end lost 4 bases, the J end lost 6 bases, and 27 bases lay between the germline ends. The CDR3 is 18 residues long. DNA of the CDR3: TGTGCCAGCAGTTTCCAACGACAGGCAAAGACTCCCAAGCATGGCTACACCTTC. It yields the protein CASSFQRQAKTPKHGYTF.